What follows are 28 T cell receptor beta chains derived from one specimen sequenced in a study of cytomegalovirus exposure and HLA in healthy donors. PCR was performed using 60 Vbeta and 13 Jbeta primers. Measured with immunoSEQ multiplex PCR; TCRdb has only the in-frame clones, and not every one. The table has about 63,000 clones, roughly nine tenths seen once. Sequencing was done on a sample of PBMCs. The receptors shown here come from a woman younger than 45 in good health and CMV-seropositive.

This chain uses TRBV19 with TRBJ1-1; a weak D match, TRBD1 (5 bases). Trimming took 9 bases from V and 5 from J, leaving 19 bases between them. Germline V gene data show CDR1 as LNHDA and CDR2 as SQIVND (reference sequence). The CDR3 runs to 14 residues. CDR3 amino acids: CASELGGIGTEAFF. The DNA of the CDR3 is TGTGCCAGCGAACTGGGGGGTATTGGGACTGAAGCTTTCTTT.

The rearrangement links TRBV6-5 to TRBJ2-7, with D perhaps matching TRBD2 (5 bases). Trimming took off 3 bases at V and 11 bases at J, with 17 bases between the two ends. Germline lookup yields CDR1 MNHEY and CDR2 SVGAGI. This CDR3 region has 13 residues. CDR3 region: CASSYSLARYEYF. CDR3 bases: TGTGCCAGCAGTTATTCTTTAGCGAGGTATGAGTACTTC.

The CDR3 sequence is CASSFSGGRGSLYEQYF. DNA for the CDR3: TGCGCCAGCAGCTTTTCCGGTGGGCGCGGGAGCCTCTACGAGCAGTACTTC. The chain joins TRBV5-1 to TRBJ2-7; 7 nucleotides match TRBD2. The germline CDR1 and CDR2 sequences are SGHRS and YFSETQ. J was trimmed by 3 bases and V by 2 bases; bases with no gene match: 14. The CDR3 has 17 residues.

V gene TRBV6-5 combines with J gene TRBJ2-7; 13 bases align to TRBD2. V gave up 5 bases and J gave up 5 bases; unmatched junction bases: 6. The germline CDR1 and CDR2 sequences are MNHEY and SVGAGI. This CDR3 region has 15 residues. DNA for the CDR3: TGTGCCAGCAGTACCGGACTAGCGGGAGTCCACGAGCAGTACTTC. Translating gives CASSTGLAGVHEQYF.

A single count supports this clone. The rearrangement joins TRBV7-2 to TRBJ2-3, with D perhaps TRBD2 (6 bases). CDR3 length: 14 residues. V was clipped by 8 bases and J by 6 bases, with 18 bases between them. Per the germline V gene, CDR1 is SGHTA and CDR2 is FQGNSA. The CDR3 here is CASCRGGSRDTQYF. CDR3 nucleotide sequence: TGTGCCAGCTGCCGTGGGGGGAGTAGGGATACGCAGTATTTT.

The genes are TRBV25-1 and TRBJ1-1; D remains unclear. The V end was cut by 5 bases, the J end by 0 bases, with 4 bases between. CDR3 length: 12 amino acids. Germline V CDR1 and CDR2: MGHDK, SYGVNS. The CDR3, as DNA: TGTGCCAGCAGTCGTGTGAACACTGAAGCTTTCTTT. Translation: CASSRVNTEAFF. Complete variable domain (other parts from reference TRBV25-1 and TRBJ1-1): EADIYQTPRYLVIGTGKKITLECSQTMGHDKMYWYQQDPGMELHLIHYSYGVNSTEKGDLSSESTVSRIRTEHFPLTLESARPSHTSQYLCASSRVNTEAFFGQGTRLTVV.

The rearrangement uses TRBV27 and TRBJ2-1; 8 positions agree with TRBD2. CDR1 and CDR2 (germline): MNHEY, SMNVEV (reference sequence). V was clipped by 6 bases and J by 15 bases; unmatched bases: 13. This CDR3 is 13 amino acids long. The DNA for the CDR3 is TGTGCCAGCAGCGCCTCGATCGGGACTAGTCTGTTCTTC. This codes for CASSASIGTSLFF.

V is TRBV27 and J is TRBJ2-7; D is possibly TRBD2 (5 bases). CDR1 is MNHEY and CDR2 is SMNVEV in the germline V gene (reference sequence). Between the trimmed V and J ends, which lost 6 bases and 6 bases, there was a span of 12 bases. This CDR3 contains 12 residues. The CDR3 DNA is TGTGCCAGCAGCCTCGGACGGGGCGAGCAGTACTTC. The encoded protein is CASSLGRGEQYF.

V gene TRBV28 combines with J gene TRBJ1-5, with 12 nucleotides matching TRBD1. With 4 bases clipped from V and 2 bases from J, the junction kept 9 bases outside the gene matches. Germline assignment: CDR1 MDHEN and CDR2 SYDVKM. This CDR3 spans 18 amino acids. Here the CDR3 reads CASSSWGQGAGGNQPQHF. Here the CDR3 DNA reads TGTGCCAGCAGTTCTTGGGGACAGGGGGCTGGAGGCAATCAGCCCCAGCATTTT.

V is TRBV7-2 and J is TRBJ2-1, with D maybe TRBD2 (5 bases). Trimming removed 2 bases from V and 3 bases from J, with 11 bases in between. This CDR3 has 15 residues. Germline-derived CDR1 and CDR2 are SGHTA and FQGNSA. CDR3 bases: TGTGCCAGCAGCTTATCGCTAGGAGGCTACAATGAGCAGTTCTTC. The encoded protein is CASSLSLGGYNEQFF. Filled out from reference TRBV7-2 and TRBJ2-1, the complete variable domain reads GAGVSQSPSNKVTEKGKDVELRCDPISGHTALYWYRQSLGQGLEFLIYFQGNSAPDKSGLPSDRFSAERTGGSVSTLTIQRTQQEDSAVYLCASSLSLGGYNEQFFGPGTRLTVL.

This clone was seen only once. The chain is built from TRBV7-6 and TRBJ2-7; D is possibly TRBD2 (6 bases). CDR1 is SGHVS, CDR2 FNYEAQ, per germline. Between the trimmed V and J ends, which lost 5 bases and 0 bases, there was a span of 17 bases. CDR3 length equals 16 residues. The CDR3 protein is CASSAAGSGGSYEQYF. CDR3 bases: TGTGCCAGCAGCGCCGCGGGTAGCGGCGGCTCCTACGAGCAGTACTTC.

Concerning this clone: Relative to the germline gene, one junction end is altered; a read error may explain this. The chain is built from TRBV7-2 and TRBJ1-2; the D gene is possibly TRBD1 (6 bases). Germline CDR1 reads SGHTA; CDR2 reads FQGNSA. This CDR3 is 13 amino acids long. The CDR3 sequence is CLLQGFLNYGYTF. CDR3 bases: TGCCTCCTACAGGGATTCTTGAACTATGGCTACACCTTC.

V and J are TRBV7-2 and TRBJ2-3, with 8 bases fitting TRBD2. The germline CDR1 and CDR2 sequences are SGHTA and FQGNSA. The trim removed 5 bases at V and 2 bases at J, leaving 9 bases unmatched. The CDR3 is 16 amino acids. CDR3 nucleotide sequence: TGTGCCAGCAGCCCAAGACTAGCGTCTTACACAGATACGCAGTATTTT. This translates into CASSPRLASYTDTQYF.

The V and J genes are TRBV10-1 and TRBJ2-5; maybe TRBD2 (6 bases). CDR1 WNHNN and CDR2 SYGVQD come from the germline V gene (reference sequence). The V and J ends lost 2 bases and 11 bases respectively, with 15 bases between them. The CDR3 extends over 13 amino acids. CDR3 protein: CASSEIVGGEQYF. For the CDR3, the DNA is TGCGCCAGCAGTGAGATAGTGGGGGGAGAGCAGTACTTC.

The V call is TRBV28, the J call TRBJ2-1, with TRBD1 matching over 7 bases. Germline V gene lookup returns CDR1 MDHEN and CDR2 SYDVKM. CDR3 length: 17 residues. Trimming cost V 1 base and J 3 bases; bases outside gene matches: 9. CDR3 nucleotides: TGTGCCAGCAGTTTATCCAGGCTGGGACAGATCTACAATGAGCAGTTCTTC. This translates into CASSLSRLGQIYNEQFF.

The V gene is TRBV4-1, the J gene TRBJ1-2; 8 positions match TRBD1. Germline V gene data show CDR1 as MGHRA and CDR2 as YSYEKL. CDR3 length: 15 residues. Losses at the gene ends were 1 base for V and 3 bases for J; bases not matched to a gene: 4. CDR3: CASSQVLGQDYGYTF. The DNA of the CDR3 is TGCGCCAGCAGCCAAGTGTTGGGACAGGACTATGGCTACACCTTC.

V gene TRBV5-1 combines with J gene TRBJ2-2; tentative D call: TRBD1 (5 bases). CDR1 SGHRS and CDR2 YFSETQ come from the germline V gene. Deletions cut 0 bases from V and 4 bases from J, with 16 bases between. This CDR3 is 17 amino acids long. The CDR3 loop is CASSLVSGNLLTGELFF. In nucleotides, the CDR3 is TGCGCCAGCAGCTTGGTGTCAGGGAATTTACTCACCGGGGAGCTGTTTTTT.

The genes are TRBV29-1 and TRBJ1-1; 7 nucleotides line up with TRBD1. Trimming removed 6 bases from V and 11 bases from J; junction bases left unmatched: 15. The CDR3 length is 13 residues. Germline V gives CDR1 SQVTM, CDR2 ANQGSEA. As DNA, the CDR3 is TGCAGCGTCTCTATCGGACAGGCGTTTGGGGCTTTCTTT. This encodes CSVSIGQAFGAFF.

The chain couples TRBV29-1 to TRBJ2-6; D is uncertain. The ends were cut back, 0 bases at V and 0 bases at J, with 15 bases in the middle. The CDR3 consists of 18 residues. In germline, CDR1 is SQVTM, CDR2 ANQGSEA. As DNA, the CDR3 is TGCAGCGTTGAAGATCCGTCAGGCCCCTTCTCTGGGGCCAACGTCCTGACTTTC. This codes for CSVEDPSGPFSGANVLTF.

The genes are TRBV6-5 and TRBJ2-2; no clear D. Germline CDR1 is MNHEY and CDR2 is SVGAGI. The CDR3 contains 16 residues. With 0 bases removed from V and 4 bases from J, the gap between germline ends came to 12 bases. CDR3 residues: CASSYSVIRGTGELFF. CDR3 nucleotides: TGTGCCAGCAGTTACTCGGTTATCCGAGGCACCGGGGAGCTGTTTTTT.

This sequence joins TRBV27 and TRBJ2-3, with a tentative D call TRBD1 (5 bases). Germline lookup yields CDR1 MNHEY and CDR2 SMNVEV (reference sequence). The CDR3 contains 13 residues. With 3 bases removed from V and 4 bases from J, the gap between germline ends came to 8 bases. CDR3 sequence: CASSFAGPDTQYF. The CDR3 DNA follows: TGTGCCAGCAGTTTTGCAGGGCCAGATACGCAGTATTTT.

The chain joins TRBV28 to TRBJ1-3; unclear D gene. Per germline, CDR1 MDHEN and CDR2 SYDVKM. The CDR3 totals 14 residues. Trimming stripped 3 bases from V and 0 bases from J, with 6 bases between. The CDR3 DNA follows: TGTGCCAGCAGTTTCCCGGGCTCTGGAAACACCATATATTTT. This gives the protein CASSFPGSGNTIYF.

The chain couples TRBV29-1 to TRBJ2-6, with 9 bases lining up with TRBD1. CDR1 is SQVTM, CDR2 ANQGSEA, per germline. The junction had 9 bases not matched to a gene; V was cut back by 6 bases and J by 3 bases. The CDR3 is 16 residues long. CDR3 DNA sequence: TGCAGCGTGTCGGGACAGGGCGAATTTGGGGCCAACGTCCTGACTTTC. Translating gives CSVSGQGEFGANVLTF.

This clone was detected only once. This chain connects TRBV18 to TRBJ1-5; D is uncertain. The CDR3 covers 16 residues. Germline CDR1 KGHSH, CDR2 LQKENI. Trimming left V 6 bases short and J 1 base short, with 16 bases between. The CDR3 here is CASSRAAGRSNQPQHF. CDR3 bases: TGTGCCAGCTCCCGGGCGGCGGGGAGAAGCAATCAGCCCCAGCATTTT.

This rearrangement joins TRBV5-1 to TRBJ2-5; TRBD2 matches 8 bases. The CDR3 loop spans 16 amino acids. V lost 0 bases, J lost 5 bases, and 9 bases stayed unmatched. Looked up from germline, CDR1 is SGHRS and CDR2 is YFSETQ. CDR3 region: CASSLAFSGSGETQYF. In DNA, the CDR3 is TGCGCCAGCAGCTTGGCCTTCAGCGGGAGTGGGGAGACCCAGTACTTC.

This rearrangement joins TRBV7-9 to TRBJ1-1; 9 bases align to TRBD1. V trimming: 3 bases; J trimming: 1 base; junction bases outside the gene matches: 0. CDR3 size: 14 residues. Germline lookup yields CDR1 SEHNR and CDR2 FQNEAQ (reference sequence). The DNA for the CDR3 is TGTGCCAGCAGCTTGGGACAGGGGAACACTGAAGCTTTCTTT. Its translation is CASSLGQGNTEAFF.

This clone was picked up a small number of times. CDR3 DNA: TGTGCCAGCAGAGCGGGTAACATGAACACTGAAGCTTTCTTT. Its protein product is CASRAGNMNTEAFF. The chain employs TRBV9 and TRBJ1-1; D gene unclear. The CDR3 is 14 residues long. Germline loops: CDR1 SGDLS, CDR2 YYNGEE. The germline V and J ends were trimmed by 5 bases and 0 bases, with 11 bases remaining between them.

The chain has TRBV14 and TRBJ2-1; 7 bases agree with TRBD2. Trimming at V came to 0 bases and at J to 7 bases, leaving 12 bases not matched to a gene. Germline V CDR1 and CDR2: SGHDN, FVKESK. This CDR3 contains 17 residues. This CDR3 is CASSQDYLAAQRNEQFF. The CDR3 DNA follows: TGTGCCAGCAGCCAAGATTACCTAGCGGCTCAGAGGAATGAGCAGTTCTTC.